A single sample is the source of the 9 T cell receptor beta chains below, sequenced in a study of cytomegalovirus exposure and HLA in healthy donors. The PCR had 60 Vbeta and 13 Jbeta primers. Some clones are missing from TCRdb's copy, which holds only in-frame ones; the method was immunoSEQ multiplex PCR. The table shows 140,000 to 150,000 clones, with roughly 80% occurring only once. Sequencing used PBMCs. The receptor source for this set is a male donor in good health and CMV-seronegative.

The rearrangement uses TRBV28 and TRBJ2-5; 13 nucleotides align to TRBD2. Germline assignment: CDR1 MDHEN and CDR2 SYDVKM. V gave up 5 bases and J gave up 5 bases; unmatched junction bases: 8. CDR3 size: 16 residues. The CDR3 DNA follows: TGTGCCAGCAGTACCCCGGGACTAGCGGGACGGGAGACCCAGTACTTC. Its translation is CASSTPGLAGRETQYF.

This chain connects TRBV9 to TRBJ2-7, with 12 bases aligning to TRBD1. Trimming removed 4 bases from V and 4 bases from J; junction bases left unmatched: 9. CDR1 SGDLS and CDR2 YYNGEE come from the germline V gene. This CDR3 has 16 residues. The CDR3 here is CASSPPTGQGAYEQYF. In DNA form, the CDR3 reads TGTGCCAGCAGCCCCCCAACGGGACAGGGGGCTTACGAGCAGTACTTC.

V and J are TRBV7-2 and TRBJ2-1; TRBD2 matches 7 bases. The CDR3 has 16 residues. The germline V gene encodes CDR1 SGHTA and CDR2 FQGNSA. V shed 2 bases, J shed 8 bases, and the junction held 12 bases outside the gene matches. CDR3 sequence reads: CASSLKRASGSYEQFF. CDR3 nucleotides: TGTGCCAGCAGCTTAAAACGGGCTAGCGGTAGCTATGAGCAGTTCTTC.

The V call is TRBV9, the J call TRBJ2-6, with 7 bases lining up with TRBD1. J lost 0 bases, V lost 4 bases, and 10 bases had no gene match. CDR3 length: 18 amino acids. CDR1 and CDR2 (germline): SGDLS, YYNGEE. CDR3 residues: CASSSRQGHLSGANVLTF. The CDR3, as DNA: TGTGCCAGCAGCTCTCGACAGGGCCATCTCTCTGGGGCCAACGTCCTGACTTTC.

The V gene is TRBV7-3, the J gene TRBJ2-5, with D perhaps TRBD2 (5 bases). Trimming pared 5 bases from V and 3 bases from J, leaving 10 bases between. There are 13 residues in the CDR3. The germline CDR1 and CDR2 sequences are SGHTA and FQGTGA. CDR3 sequence (DNA): TGTGCCAGCAGCCTGAGGGTGGAAGAGACCCAGTACTTC. The encoded protein is CASSLRVEETQYF.

In DNA, the CDR3 is TGCGCCAGCAGCTCTCAGACAGGCTCCGGAAACACCATATATTTT. This gives the protein CASSSQTGSGNTIYF. V gene TRBV5-1 combines with J gene TRBJ1-3, with D possibly matching TRBD1 (6 bases). The CDR3 covers 15 residues. Per germline, CDR1 SGHRS and CDR2 YFSETQ. V gave up 3 bases and J gave up 4 bases, with 14 bases separating them.

The chain uses TRBV9 and TRBJ1-4; 8 positions agree with TRBD1. CDR3 length equals 21 residues. Unmatched junction bases numbered 25, after V lost 4 bases and J lost 5 bases. Germline values: CDR1 SGDLS, CDR2 YYNGEE. CDR3 region: CASSPHPGQGLGYQLNEKLFF. CDR3 nucleotides: TGTGCCAGCAGCCCCCACCCCGGACAGGGTTTAGGCTATCAGTTGAATGAAAAACTGTTTTTT.

This clone was seen once. This chain connects TRBV15 to TRBJ2-7; perhaps TRBD2 as D (6 bases). Germline V gene lookup returns CDR1 LNHNV and CDR2 YYDKDF (reference sequence). CDR3 length: 14 amino acids. V was trimmed by 5 bases and J by 3 bases, leaving 14 bases between them. In nucleotides, the CDR3 is TGTGCCACCAGCGTGTGCCGGGGGATCTACGAGCAGTACTTC. Translating gives CATSVCRGIYEQYF.

The chain is built from TRBV28 and TRBJ1-1; D gene uncertain. This CDR3 has 15 amino acids. The V gene lost 6 bases and the J gene lost 2 bases, with 16 bases spanning the gap. Germline values: CDR1 MDHEN, CDR2 SYDVKM. CDR3 amino acids: CASRRNARSNTEAFF. The CDR3 coding sequence is TGTGCCAGCAGGCGCAATGCCAGGTCTAACACTGAAGCTTTCTTT.